A single sample gave rise to the 2 T cell receptor beta chains below, sequenced in a study of identifying expanded T cells in peripheral blood. Here immunoSEQ multiplex PCR was the method, and the copy in TCRdb shows in-frame clones only, minus some. This sample has some 75,000 clones; almost 90% occur once, and the top ten carry 3.3%. The source material was blood. The receptor set was obtained from a person between 18 and 75 years old in good health.

The V call is TRBV6-4, the J call TRBJ2-3; D gene unclear. Looked up from germline, CDR1 is MRHNA and CDR2 is SNTAGT. Trimming stripped 6 bases from V and 2 bases from J, with 9 bases between. The CDR3 covers 13 residues. CDR3 bases: TGTGCCAGCAGCCCATCTACCACAGATACGCAGTATTTT. It translates to CASSPSTTDTQYF.

V is TRBV4-1 and J is TRBJ2-1; TRBD2 agrees at 8 bases. This CDR3 region has 15 residues. Germline CDR1 reads MGHRA; CDR2 reads YSYEKL. J gave up 7 bases and V 1 base, and 6 bases lay outside the gene matches. CDR3 protein: CASSQAGGRANEQFF. In DNA form, the CDR3 reads TGCGCCAGCAGCCAAGCGGGGGGGCGGGCGAATGAGCAGTTCTTC.